This T cell receptor (beta chain) was captured by sequencing in a study of brain T cells in children with intractable seizures. General observations from the study: Clones missing pre-surgery may reflect undersampling of that blood sample.

Measured with immunoSEQ multiplex PCR; TCRdb has only the in-frame clones, and not every one. Here the sample spans about 110,000 clones, 90% to 95% being singletons. Details on this clone: The antigen is unknown.

The CDR3 is 15 residues long. Germline CDR1 reads MNHEY; CDR2 reads SVGAGI. Trimming cost V 7 bases and J 3 bases, with 16 bases left between them. The sequencing here drew on peripheral blood, taken at surgery. This clonotype was obtained from a boy younger than two with hemimegalencephaly and intractable seizures. The chain carries TRBV6-5 and TRBJ1-3, with D perhaps TRBD1 (5 bases). The chain's CDR3 is CASTPTWGFGNTIYF. The CDR3 DNA is TGTGCCAGCACCCCGACATGGGGCTTTGGAAACACCATATATTTT.